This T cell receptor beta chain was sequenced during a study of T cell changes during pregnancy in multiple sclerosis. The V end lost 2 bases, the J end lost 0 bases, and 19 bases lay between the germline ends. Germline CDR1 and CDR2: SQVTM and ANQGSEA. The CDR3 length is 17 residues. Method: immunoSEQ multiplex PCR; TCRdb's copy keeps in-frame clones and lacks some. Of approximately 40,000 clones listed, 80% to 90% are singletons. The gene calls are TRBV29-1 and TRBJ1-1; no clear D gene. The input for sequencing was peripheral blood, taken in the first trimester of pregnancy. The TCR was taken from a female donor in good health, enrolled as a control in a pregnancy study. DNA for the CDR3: TGCAGCGTTGAAATGGAGGGCCTGGGGATTATGAACACTGAAGCTTTCTTT. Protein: CSVEMEGLGIMNTEAFF.